Shown below are 28 T cell receptor beta chains from a single sample sequenced in a study of T cell clusters in autoimmune cytopenias. Each sample's input was around 250 ng genomic DNA, roughly 40,000 genome equivalents. One tube held mixed TRB-A and TRB-B primer pools for touch-down PCR. TCRdb reprocessed the multiplex PCR reads and keeps a single row for each CDR3 protein, giving no DNA. This sample's table reports around 7,800 distinct CDR3 sequences. The sequenced sample consisted of peripheral blood. These receptors originate from a human donor with an autoimmune cytopenia or autoimmune hepatitis (not recorded which).

This clonotype ranks as medium-sized in terms of frequency. The chain employs TRBV6-6 and TRBJ1-1. Germline CDR1 is MNHNY and CDR2 is SVGAGI (reference sequence). The length of the CDR3 is 12 residues. The CDR3 spells CASSYLWREAFF.

V usage is TRBV4-1 and J usage is TRBJ2-2; no DNA is available, so the TRBD2 call from TCRdb remains unchecked. From germline, CDR1 is MGHRA and CDR2 YSYEKL. The CDR3 is 13 amino acids. The CDR3 protein is CASSQGGVGELFF.

By frequency, this clonotype is medium-sized. The chain employs TRBV19 and TRBJ2-7; TCRdb's D gene call, TRBD1, goes unchecked for lack of DNA. Germline V lookup: CDR1 LNHDA, CDR2 SQIVND (reference sequence). This CDR3 is 12 amino acids long. CDR3 region: CASSGGNYEQYF.

This clonotype ranks as medium-sized in terms of frequency. V and J are TRBV13 and TRBJ2-7; checking the TCRdb D call of TRBD1 is not possible without DNA. The CDR3 spans 15 residues. In germline, CDR1 is PRHDT, CDR2 FYEKMQ (reference sequence). CDR3 protein: CASSLNRDISYEQYF.

This clonotype is called medium-sized (0.01 to 0.1%) based on its frequency. The CDR3 sequence: CASTRQGNTEAFF. The chain links TRBV6-5 to TRBJ1-1; TCRdb lists TRBD1, though no DNA is available to test this call. The CDR3 is made up of 13 amino acids. Per germline, CDR1 MNHEY and CDR2 SVGAGI.

The gene calls are TRBV27 and TRBJ2-1; TCRdb's D call, TRBD1, is unchecked because there is no DNA. CDR1 and CDR2 (germline): MNHEY, SMNVEV (reference sequence). The CDR3 runs to 19 residues. CDR3 loop: CASSFPPLWGTGPGHEQFF.

J is TRBJ1-3 and V is TRBV29-1; as DNA is missing, the TRBD1 call by TCRdb cannot be tested. Germline CDR1 SQVTM, CDR2 ANQGSEA. The CDR3 consists of 13 residues. The CDR3 sequence: CSVFGQGGNTIYF.

In terms of frequency, this clonotype is medium-sized. The rearrangement joins TRBV28 to TRBJ1-6. Germline-derived CDR1 and CDR2 are MDHEN and SYDVKM. The CDR3 spans 16 residues. CDR3 in amino acids: CASSITLPGHNSPLHF. The entire variable domain, with the rest obtained from reference TRBV28 and TRBJ1-6, is as follows: DVKVTQSSRYLVKRTGEKVFLECVQDMDHENMFWYRQDPGLGLRLIYFSYDVKMKEKGDIPEGYSVSREKKERFSLILESASTNQTSMYLCASSITLPGHNSPLHFGNGTRLTVT.

This clonotype is identified as medium-sized (0.01 to 0.1%) from frequency. The chain uses TRBV20-1 and TRBJ1-5; TCRdb reports TRBD1, a call that lacks DNA to check it against. CDR1 and CDR2 (germline): DFQATT, SNEGSKA (reference sequence). CDR3 length: 14 amino acids. This CDR3 is CSASRGVGNQPQHF.

The rearrangement uses TRBV7-2 and TRBJ1-1. This CDR3 region has 14 residues. Germline V gene lookup returns CDR1 SGHTA and CDR2 FQGNSA. This CDR3 reads CASSLTVMNTEAFF.

This clonotype is deemed large by its frequency. CDR3 in amino acids: CASLKTGDTGELFF. The chain carries TRBV19 and TRBJ2-2; absent DNA, TCRdb's TRBD1 call cannot be checked. The CDR3 is made up of 14 amino acids. The germline V gene has CDR1 LNHDA and CDR2 SQIVND (reference sequence).

The chain carries TRBV5-5 and TRBJ1-5. The CDR3 totals 15 residues. Germline V CDR1 and CDR2: SGHKS, YYEKEE (reference sequence). The CDR3 is CASSKDGFYNQPQHF.

This sequence joins TRBV5-5 and TRBJ1-4. Germline lookup yields CDR1 SGHKS and CDR2 YYEKEE (reference sequence). The CDR3 extends over 14 amino acids. CDR3 amino acids: CASTPDGFNEKLFF. The whole variable domain, filled in from reference TRBV5-5 and TRBJ1-4, reads DAGVTQSPTHLIKTRGQQVTLRCSPISGHKSVSWYQQVLGQGPQFIFQYYEKEERGRGNFPDRFSARQFPNYSSELNVNALLLGDSALYLCASTPDGFNEKLFFGSGTQLSVL.

This clonotype is classed as medium-sized by frequency. CDR3 region: CASSRKTDSPLHF. This chain joins TRBV27 and TRBJ1-6. This CDR3 is 13 amino acids long. CDR1 is MNHEY and CDR2 is SMNVEV in the germline V gene (reference sequence).

Measured by frequency, this clonotype is medium-sized. This sequence joins TRBV19 and TRBJ2-6; absent DNA, TCRdb's TRBD1 call cannot be checked. The V gene's germline CDR1 is LNHDA and CDR2 SQIVND (reference sequence). This CDR3 is 15 amino acids long. CDR3 residues: CASSIEDRGSNVLTF.

This clonotype is labeled medium-sized based on frequency. The chain combines TRBV5-4 with TRBJ2-7; without DNA, the TCRdb call of TRBD1 cannot be checked. Looked up from germline, CDR1 is SGHNT and CDR2 is YYREEE (reference sequence). The length of the CDR3 is 13 residues. The CDR3: CASTPGGLDEQYF.

V gene TRBV9 combines with J gene TRBJ2-5; TCRdb indicates TRBD2, and absent DNA this call remains unverified. The length of the CDR3 is 16 residues. Germline values: CDR1 SGDLS, CDR2 YYNGEE. CDR3 in amino acids: CASSPWTSGRTKTQYF.

CDR3 amino acids: CSARLAGGGTGELFF. The gene calls are TRBV20-1 and TRBJ2-2; the TRBD2 assignment by TCRdb is unverifiable without DNA. Germline V lookup: CDR1 DFQATT, CDR2 SNEGSKA (reference sequence). The length of the CDR3 is 15 residues.

The rearrangement joins TRBV2 to TRBJ2-5; no DNA is available, so the TRBD2 call from TCRdb remains unchecked. Germline CDR1 and CDR2: SNHLY and FYNNEI. The CDR3 is made up of 16 amino acids. CDR3 region: CASSVRTRTVQETQYF.

By frequency, this clonotype registers medium-sized. The gene calls are TRBV29-1 and TRBJ2-3; TCRdb calls TRBD1, which cannot be checked without DNA. CDR1 SQVTM and CDR2 ANQGSEA come from the germline V gene. The CDR3 totals 14 residues. CDR3 sequence: CSAPRGPYTDTQYF.

Judged by frequency, this clonotype is medium-sized. This chain joins TRBV6-6 and TRBJ1-4; TCRdb names TRBD1, which stays unverified in the absence of DNA. This CDR3 is 14 amino acids long. Germline V lookup: CDR1 MNHNY, CDR2 SVGAGI (reference sequence). CDR3 region: CASIWGRGNEKLFF.

This clonotype ranks as medium-sized in terms of frequency. The chain has TRBV20-1 and TRBJ2-7; checking the TCRdb D call of TRBD2 is not possible without DNA. Germline CDR1 DFQATT, CDR2 SNEGSKA (reference sequence). This CDR3 has 13 amino acids. The CDR3: CSARRRGGYEQYF.

This clonotype shows up as medium-sized by frequency. The chain carries TRBV6-5 and TRBJ2-6; TCRdb's D call, TRBD1, is unchecked because there is no DNA. The CDR3 is 15 residues long. From germline, CDR1 is MNHEY and CDR2 SVGAGI. The chain's CDR3 is CASSYGGTGANVLTF.

The chain carries TRBV4-1 and TRBJ1-1; TCRdb indicates TRBD1, and absent DNA this call remains unverified. CDR1 and CDR2 (germline): MGHRA, YSYEKL. This CDR3 region has 15 residues. CDR3 sequence reads: CASSQRTGTDTEAFF.

Its frequency marks this clonotype as medium-sized. This sequence joins TRBV29-1 and TRBJ1-4. The CDR3 has 12 amino acids. Germline CDR1 reads SQVTM; CDR2 reads ANQGSEA. CDR3: CSVKGRREKLFF.

This clonotype ranks as medium-sized in terms of frequency. V and J are TRBV29-1 and TRBJ1-6; the TCRdb D gene call, TRBD1, has no DNA to confirm it. Germline CDR1 is SQVTM and CDR2 is ANQGSEA. CDR3 length: 12 amino acids. CDR3 loop: CSVGTGGGPLHF.

This clonotype ranks as medium-sized in terms of frequency. The chain uses TRBV6-5 and TRBJ2-7; TCRdb's D call of TRBD1 is untestable without DNA. The CDR3 consists of 15 residues. CDR1 is MNHEY and CDR2 is SVGAGI in the germline V gene. The CDR3 reads CASAYRDRGHYEQYF.

The chain is built from TRBV5-4 and TRBJ2-5; the TCRdb D gene call, TRBD2, has no DNA to confirm it. Germline CDR1 and CDR2: SGHNT and YYREEE (reference sequence). CDR3 length equals 14 residues. The CDR3 region is CASSSGGLEETQYF.